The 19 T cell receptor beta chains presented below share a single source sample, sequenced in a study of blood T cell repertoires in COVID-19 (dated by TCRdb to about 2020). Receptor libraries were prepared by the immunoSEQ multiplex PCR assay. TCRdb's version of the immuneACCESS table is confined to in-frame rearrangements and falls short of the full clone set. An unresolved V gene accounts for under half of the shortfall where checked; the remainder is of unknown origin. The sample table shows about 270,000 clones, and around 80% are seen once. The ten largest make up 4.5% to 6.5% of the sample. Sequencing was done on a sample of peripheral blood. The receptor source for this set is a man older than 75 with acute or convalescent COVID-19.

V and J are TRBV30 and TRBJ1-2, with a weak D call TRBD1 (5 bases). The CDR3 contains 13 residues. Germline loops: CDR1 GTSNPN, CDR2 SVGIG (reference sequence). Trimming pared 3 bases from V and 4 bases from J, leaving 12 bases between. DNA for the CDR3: TGTGCCTGGAGCAAGGGGCGCGCCTATGGCTACACCTTC. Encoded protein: CAWSKGRAYGYTF.

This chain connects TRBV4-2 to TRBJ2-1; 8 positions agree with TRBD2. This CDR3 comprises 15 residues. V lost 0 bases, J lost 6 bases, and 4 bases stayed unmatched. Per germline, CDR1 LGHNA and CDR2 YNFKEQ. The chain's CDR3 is CASSQEGTRVNEQFF. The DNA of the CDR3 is TGTGCCAGCAGCCAAGAAGGGACTAGAGTCAATGAGCAGTTCTTC.

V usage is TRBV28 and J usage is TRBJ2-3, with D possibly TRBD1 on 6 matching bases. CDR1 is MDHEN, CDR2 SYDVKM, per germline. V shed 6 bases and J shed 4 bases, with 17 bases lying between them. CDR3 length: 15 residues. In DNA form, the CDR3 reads TGTGCCAGCAGCCGGCCCGTTGGGGGCTCAGATACGCAGTATTTT. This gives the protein CASSRPVGGSDTQYF.

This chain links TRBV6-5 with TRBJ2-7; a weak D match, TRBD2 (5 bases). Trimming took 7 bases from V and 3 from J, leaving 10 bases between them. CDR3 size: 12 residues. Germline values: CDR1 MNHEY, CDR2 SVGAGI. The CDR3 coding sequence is TGTGCCAGCACCGCCGGGGTCTACGAGCAGTACTTC. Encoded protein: CASTAGVYEQYF.

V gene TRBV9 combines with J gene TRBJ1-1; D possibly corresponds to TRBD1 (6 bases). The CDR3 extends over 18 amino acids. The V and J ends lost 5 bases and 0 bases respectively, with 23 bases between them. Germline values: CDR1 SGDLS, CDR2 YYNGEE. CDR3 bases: TGTGCCAGCAGTAGCGTAAGTGGGCAGGGGAGTATGAACACTGAAGCTTTCTTT. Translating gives CASSSVSGQGSMNTEAFF.

As DNA, the CDR3 is TGTGCCAGTAGCCATACGGTGGGGACAGGGAGTCAGCCCCAGCATTTT. As protein: CASSHTVGTGSQPQHF. V is TRBV19 and J is TRBJ1-5; 9 bases are a match to TRBD1. The CDR3 is 16 amino acids. Germline assignment: CDR1 LNHDA and CDR2 SQIVND (reference sequence). Trimming at V came to 6 bases and at J to 6 bases, leaving 12 bases not matched to a gene. Full variable domain (missing parts from reference TRBV19 and TRBJ1-5): DGGITQSPKYLFRKEGQNVTLSCEQNLNHDAMYWYRQDPGQGLRLIYYSQIVNDFQKGDIAEGYSVSREKKESFPLTVTSAQKNPTAFYLCASSHTVGTGSQPQHFGDGTRLSIL.

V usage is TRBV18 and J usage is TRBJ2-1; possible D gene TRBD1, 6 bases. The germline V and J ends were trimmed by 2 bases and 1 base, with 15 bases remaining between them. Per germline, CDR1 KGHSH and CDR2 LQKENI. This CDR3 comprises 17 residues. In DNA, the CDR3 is TGTGCCAGCTCACCAGCGACAGGTATGCGATCCTACAATGAGCAGTTCTTC. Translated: CASSPATGMRSYNEQFF.

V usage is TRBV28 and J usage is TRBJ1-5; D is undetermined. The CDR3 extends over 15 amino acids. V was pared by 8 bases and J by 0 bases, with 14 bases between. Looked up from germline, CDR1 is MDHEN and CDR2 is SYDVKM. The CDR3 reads CASALGKYSNQPQHF. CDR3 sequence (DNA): TGTGCCAGCGCCCTCGGGAAATATAGCAATCAGCCCCAGCATTTT.

The DNA of the CDR3 is TGCGCCAGCAGCACCGGACAGGGAGGCGAAAAACTGTTTTTT. It translates to CASSTGQGGEKLFF. This chain links TRBV5-1 with TRBJ1-4, with 8 positions matching TRBD1. Germline V lookup: CDR1 SGHRS, CDR2 YFSETQ. The CDR3 is made up of 14 amino acids. J was trimmed by 8 bases and V by 4 bases; bases with no gene match: 7.

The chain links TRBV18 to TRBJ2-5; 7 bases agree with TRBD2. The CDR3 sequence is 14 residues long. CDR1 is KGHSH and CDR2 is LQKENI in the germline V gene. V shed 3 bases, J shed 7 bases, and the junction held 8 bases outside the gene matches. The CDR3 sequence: CASSPYGGLLTQYF. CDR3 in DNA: TGTGCCAGCTCACCTTACGGGGGGTTGTTGACCCAGTACTTC.

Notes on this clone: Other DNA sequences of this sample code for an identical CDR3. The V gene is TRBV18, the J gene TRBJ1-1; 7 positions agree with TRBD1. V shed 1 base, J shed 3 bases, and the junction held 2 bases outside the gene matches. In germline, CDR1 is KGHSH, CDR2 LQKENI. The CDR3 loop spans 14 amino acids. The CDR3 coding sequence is TGTGCCAGCTCACCACTTACAGGGGACACTGAAGCTTTCTTT. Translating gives CASSPLTGDTEAFF. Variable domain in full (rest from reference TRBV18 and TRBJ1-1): NAGVMQNPRHLVRRRGQEARLRCSPMKGHSHVYWYRQLPEEGLKFMVYLQKENIIDESGMPKERFSAEFPKEGPSILRIQQVVRGDSAAYFCASSPLTGDTEAFFGQGTRLTVV.

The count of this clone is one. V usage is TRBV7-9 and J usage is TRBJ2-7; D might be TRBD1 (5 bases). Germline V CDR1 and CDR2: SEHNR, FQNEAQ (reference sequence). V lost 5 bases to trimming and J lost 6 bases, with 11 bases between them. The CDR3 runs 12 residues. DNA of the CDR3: TGTGCCAGCAGCGCTCAGGGCTCCGAGCAGTACTTC. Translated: CASSAQGSEQYF. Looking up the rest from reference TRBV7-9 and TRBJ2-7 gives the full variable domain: DTGVSQNPRHKITKRGQNVTFRCDPISEHNRLYWYRQTLGQGPEFLTYFQNEAQLEKSRLLSDRFSAERPKGSFSTLEIQRTEQGDSAMYLCASSAQGSEQYFGPGTRLTVT.

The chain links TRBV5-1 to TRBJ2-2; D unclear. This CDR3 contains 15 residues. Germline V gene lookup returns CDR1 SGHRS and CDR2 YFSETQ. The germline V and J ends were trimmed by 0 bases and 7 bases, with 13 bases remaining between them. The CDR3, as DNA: TGCGCCAGCAGCTTGGCGTATTCCACCGGCGGGGAGCTGTTTTTT. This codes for CASSLAYSTGGELFF.

Here the CDR3 reads CASRELDETYEQYF. Written as DNA, the CDR3 is TGTGCCAGCAGGGAGCTTGACGAAACCTACGAGCAGTACTTC. The chain carries TRBV6-1 and TRBJ2-7; D is unresolved. The germline V gene has CDR1 MNHNS and CDR2 SASEGT. The CDR3 spans 14 residues. The V end lost 6 bases, the J end lost 2 bases, and 14 bases lay between the germline ends.

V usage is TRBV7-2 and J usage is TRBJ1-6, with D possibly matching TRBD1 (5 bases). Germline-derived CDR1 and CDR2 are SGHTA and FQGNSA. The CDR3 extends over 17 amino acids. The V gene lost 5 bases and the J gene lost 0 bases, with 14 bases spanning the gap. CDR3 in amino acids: CASSHSGSNSYNSPLHF. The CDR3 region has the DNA TGTGCCAGCAGCCACTCAGGGTCCAACTCCTATAATTCACCCCTCCACTTT.

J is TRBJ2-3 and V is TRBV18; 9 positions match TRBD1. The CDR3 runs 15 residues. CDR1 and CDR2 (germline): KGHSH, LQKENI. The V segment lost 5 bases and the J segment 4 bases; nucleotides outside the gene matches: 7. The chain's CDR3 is CASSEQGASADTQYF. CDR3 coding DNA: TGTGCCAGCTCAGAACAGGGGGCATCAGCAGATACGCAGTATTTT.

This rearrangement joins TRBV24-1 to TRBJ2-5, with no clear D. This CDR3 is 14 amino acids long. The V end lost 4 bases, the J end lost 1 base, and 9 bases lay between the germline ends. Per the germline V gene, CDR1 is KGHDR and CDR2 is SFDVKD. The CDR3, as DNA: TGTGCCACCAGTGACCAAGACACCCAAGAGACCCAGTACTTC. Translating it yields CATSDQDTQETQYF.

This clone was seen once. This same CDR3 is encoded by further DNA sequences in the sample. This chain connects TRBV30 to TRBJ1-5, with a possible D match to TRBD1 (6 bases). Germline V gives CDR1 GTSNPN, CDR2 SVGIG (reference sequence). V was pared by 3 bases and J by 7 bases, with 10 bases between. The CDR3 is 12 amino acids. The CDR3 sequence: CAWSQGNQPQHF. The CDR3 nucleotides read TGTGCCTGGAGCCAGGGGAACCAGCCCCAGCATTTT.

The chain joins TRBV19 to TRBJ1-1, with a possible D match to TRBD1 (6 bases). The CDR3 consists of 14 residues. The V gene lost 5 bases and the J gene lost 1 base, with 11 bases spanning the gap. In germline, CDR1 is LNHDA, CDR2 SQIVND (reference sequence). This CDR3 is CASSHRTENTEAFF. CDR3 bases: TGTGCCAGTAGTCACCGGACAGAGAACACTGAAGCTTTCTTT.